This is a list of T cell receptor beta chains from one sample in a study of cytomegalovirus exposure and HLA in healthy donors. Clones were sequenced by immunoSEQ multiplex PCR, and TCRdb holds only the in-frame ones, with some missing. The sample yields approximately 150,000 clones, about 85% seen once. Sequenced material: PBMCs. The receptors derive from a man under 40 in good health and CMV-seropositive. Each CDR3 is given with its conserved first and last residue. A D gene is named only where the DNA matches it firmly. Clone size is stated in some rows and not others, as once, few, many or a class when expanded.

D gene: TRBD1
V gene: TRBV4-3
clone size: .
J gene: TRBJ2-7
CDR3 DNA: TGCGCCAGCAGCCAGGGGACAGGGACCTACGAGCAGTACTTC
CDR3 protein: CASSQGTGTYEQYF

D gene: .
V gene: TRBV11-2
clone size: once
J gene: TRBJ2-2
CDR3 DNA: TGTGCCAGCAGTTACCAGAGCGGGAACACCGGGGAGCTGTTTTTT
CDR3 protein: CASSYQSGNTGELFF

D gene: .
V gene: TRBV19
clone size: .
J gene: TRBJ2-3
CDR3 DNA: TGTGCCAGTACCAGAGTAGCGAACACAGATACGCAGTATTTT
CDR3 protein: CASTRVANTDTQYF

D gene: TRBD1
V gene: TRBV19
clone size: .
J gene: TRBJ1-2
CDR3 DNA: TGTGCCAGTAGTTCGGGACAGGGTCATTATGGCTACACCTTC
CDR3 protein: CASSSGQGHYGYTF

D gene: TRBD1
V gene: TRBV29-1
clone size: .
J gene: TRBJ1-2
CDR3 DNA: TGCAGCGTTGATCCCGGGACAGCTTCCCTCTATGGCTACACCTTC
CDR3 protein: CSVDPGTASLYGYTF

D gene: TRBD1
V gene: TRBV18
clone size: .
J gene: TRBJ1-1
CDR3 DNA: TGTGCCAGCTCACCAAGTCTGACAGGGGGCTACACTGAAGCTTTCTTT
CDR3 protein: CASSPSLTGGYTEAFF

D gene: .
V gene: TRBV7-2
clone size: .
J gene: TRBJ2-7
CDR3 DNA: TGTGCCAGCAGCTTAGACCAAACTAGGAACGAGCAGTACTTC
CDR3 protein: CASSLDQTRNEQYF

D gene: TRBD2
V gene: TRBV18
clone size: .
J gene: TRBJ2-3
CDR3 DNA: TGTGCCAGCTCACTTTCCCGGACTAGCGGGAGGAGAACAGATACGCAGTATTTT
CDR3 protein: CASSLSRTSGRRTDTQYF

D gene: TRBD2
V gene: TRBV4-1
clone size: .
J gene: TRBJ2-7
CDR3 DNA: TGCGCCAGCAGGCCGACTAGCGGGGGGCCCGCTTACGAGCAGTACTTC
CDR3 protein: CASRPTSGGPAYEQYF

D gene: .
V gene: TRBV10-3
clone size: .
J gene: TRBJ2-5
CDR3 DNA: TGTGCCATCAGTGAGGGGGGGGGCCGGACTCAAGAGACCCAGTACTTC
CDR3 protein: CAISEGGGRTQETQYF

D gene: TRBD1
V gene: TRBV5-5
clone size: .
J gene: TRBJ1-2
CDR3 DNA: TGTGCCAGCAGCCAGGGTGGGACAGGGAGGACTTTTAACTATGGCTACACCTTC
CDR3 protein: CASSQGGTGRTFNYGYTF

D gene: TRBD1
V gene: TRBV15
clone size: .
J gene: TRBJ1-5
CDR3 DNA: TGTGCCACCAGCGACCGACAGGGGGCAAGCAATCAGCCCCAGCATTTT
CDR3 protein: CATSDRQGASNQPQHF

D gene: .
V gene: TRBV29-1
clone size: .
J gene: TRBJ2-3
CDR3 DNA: TGCAGCGTTGAAGTACTAGCTCAGGACACAGATACGCAGTATTTT
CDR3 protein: CSVEVLAQDTDTQYF

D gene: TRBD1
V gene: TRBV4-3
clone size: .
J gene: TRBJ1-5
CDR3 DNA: TGCGCCAGCAGCCACCACCGACAGGGGCCTTTCAATCAGCCCCAGCATTTT
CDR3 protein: CASSHHRQGPFNQPQHF

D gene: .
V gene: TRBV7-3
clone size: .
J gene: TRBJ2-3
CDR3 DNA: TGTGCCAGCAGCTTAGGAGTACAGGGAAGCACAGATACGCAGTATTTT
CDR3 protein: CASSLGVQGSTDTQYF

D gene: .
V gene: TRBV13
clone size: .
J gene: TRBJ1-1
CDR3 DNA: TGTGCCAGCAGCTTAGACTTGAACACTGAAGCTTTCTTT
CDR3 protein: CASSLDLNTEAFF

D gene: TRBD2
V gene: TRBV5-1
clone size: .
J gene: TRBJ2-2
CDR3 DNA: TGCGCCAGCAGTTCGGGCGGGAGGGCAACCGGGGAGCTGTTTTTT
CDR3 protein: CASSSGGRATGELFF

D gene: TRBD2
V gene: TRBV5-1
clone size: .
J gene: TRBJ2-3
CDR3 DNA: TGCGCCAGCAGCTGGCAACTAGCGGGAGGCACAGATACGCAGTATTTT
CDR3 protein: CASSWQLAGGTDTQYF

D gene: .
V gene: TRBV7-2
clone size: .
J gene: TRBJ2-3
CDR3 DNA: TGTGCCAGCAGCTTACGAGCGTTAACAGATACGCAGTATTTT
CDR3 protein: CASSLRALTDTQYF

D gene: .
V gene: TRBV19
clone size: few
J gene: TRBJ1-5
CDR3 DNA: TGTGCCAGTAGTATTGGCAGGCGCAATCAGCCCCAGCATTTT
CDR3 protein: CASSIGRRNQPQHF

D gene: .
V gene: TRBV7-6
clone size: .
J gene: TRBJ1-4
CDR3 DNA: TGTGCCAGCAGCTTATTAGCTGTCCCCGAAAAACTGTTTTTT
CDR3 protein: CASSLLAVPEKLFF

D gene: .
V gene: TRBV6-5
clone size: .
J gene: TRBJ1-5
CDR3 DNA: TGTGCCAGCTATGGGCCAGGAACTAATCAGCCCCAGCATTTT
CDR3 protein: CASYGPGTNQPQHF

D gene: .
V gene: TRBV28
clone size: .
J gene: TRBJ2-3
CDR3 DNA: TGTGCCAGCAAAAATTATGACGGCGGGGGCGGACGGGGGGATACGCAGTATTTT
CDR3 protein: CASKNYDGGGGRGDTQYF

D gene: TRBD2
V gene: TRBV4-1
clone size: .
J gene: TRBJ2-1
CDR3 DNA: TGCGCCAGCAGCCCGCTACCAGGACGCGGGGGCAATGAGCAGTTCTTC
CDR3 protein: CASSPLPGRGGNEQFF

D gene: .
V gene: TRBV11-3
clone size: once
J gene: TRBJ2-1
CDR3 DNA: TGTGCCAGCAGCGGAGGGAGAGATGAGCAGTTCTTC
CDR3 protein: CASSGGRDEQFF

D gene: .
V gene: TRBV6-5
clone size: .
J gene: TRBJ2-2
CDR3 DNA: TGTGCCAGCAGTCAAGGGGTCACCGGGGAGCTGTTTTTT
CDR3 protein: CASSQGVTGELFF

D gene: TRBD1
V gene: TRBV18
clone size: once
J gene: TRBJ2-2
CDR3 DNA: TGTGCCAGCTCACCGTGGACAGGGGGAACCGGGGAGCTGTTTTTT
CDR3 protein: CASSPWTGGTGELFF

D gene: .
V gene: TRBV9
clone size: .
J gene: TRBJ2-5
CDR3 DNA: TGTGCCAGCAGCGTAGGCCAGCGGGAGACCCAGTACTTC
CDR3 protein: CASSVGQRETQYF

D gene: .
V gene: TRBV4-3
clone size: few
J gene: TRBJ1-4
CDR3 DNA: TGCGCCAGCAGCCAAAGTTTAAGGGGATTAGGCGAAAAACTGTTTTTT
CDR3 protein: CASSQSLRGLGEKLFF

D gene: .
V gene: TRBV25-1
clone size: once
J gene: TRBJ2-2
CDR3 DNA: TGTGCCAGCAGTGTCGCCGGGGAGCTGTTTTTT
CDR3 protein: CASSVAGELFF

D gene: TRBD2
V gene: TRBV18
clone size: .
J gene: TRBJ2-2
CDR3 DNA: TGTGCCAGCGGCCTGGGACTAGCGGGAGGCTACTTCACCGGGGAGCTGTTTTTT
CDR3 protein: CASGLGLAGGYFTGELFF

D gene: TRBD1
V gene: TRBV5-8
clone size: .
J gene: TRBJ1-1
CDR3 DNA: TGTGCCAGCAGCCACACAGGGGGCCTCATCACTGAAGCTTTCTTT
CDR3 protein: CASSHTGGLITEAFF

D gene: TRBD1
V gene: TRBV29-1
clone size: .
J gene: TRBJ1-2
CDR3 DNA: TGCAGCGTTGAACCCGACAGGGAGGTCTTGGGTGGCTACACCTTC
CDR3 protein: CSVEPDREVLGGYTF

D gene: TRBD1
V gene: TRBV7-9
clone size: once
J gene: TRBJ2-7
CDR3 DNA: TGTTCCAGCAGCTTCGGACAGGGGGCGGCCTACGAGCAGTACTTC
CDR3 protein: CSSSFGQGAAYEQYF

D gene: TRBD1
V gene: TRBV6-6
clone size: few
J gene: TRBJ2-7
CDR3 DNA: TGTGCCAGCACCCCAGACAGGGGAGATTACGAGCAGTACTTC
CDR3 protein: CASTPDRGDYEQYF

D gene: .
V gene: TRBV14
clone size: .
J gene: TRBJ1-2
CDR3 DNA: TGTGCCAGCAGCCAAGGTTCGTCTAGAGTCCGCTATGGCTACACCTTC
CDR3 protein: CASSQGSSRVRYGYTF

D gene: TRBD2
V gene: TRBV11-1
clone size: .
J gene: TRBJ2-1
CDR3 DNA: TGTGCCAGCAGAGCTCCTAGCGGGAGTCACCATGAGCAGTTCTTC
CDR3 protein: CASRAPSGSHHEQFF

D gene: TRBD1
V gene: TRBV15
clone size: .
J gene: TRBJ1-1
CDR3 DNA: TGTGCCACCAGCAGAGAGCTCGGCGAAGGGGGCGGAGCTTTCTTT
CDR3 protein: CATSRELGEGGGAFF

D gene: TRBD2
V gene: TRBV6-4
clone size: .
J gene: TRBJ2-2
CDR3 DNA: TGTGCCAGCAGTGTTTCGCTAGCGGGAGTCGGAACCGGGGAGCTGTTTTTT
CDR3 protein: CASSVSLAGVGTGELFF

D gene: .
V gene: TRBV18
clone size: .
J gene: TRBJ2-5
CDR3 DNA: TGTGCCAGCTCGCTCGGGACACAACAAGAGACCCAGTACTTC
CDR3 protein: CASSLGTQQETQYF

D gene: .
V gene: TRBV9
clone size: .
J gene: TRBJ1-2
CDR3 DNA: TGTGCCAGCAGCTTCACCCTCACCGGGACAAACAACTATGGCTACACCTTC
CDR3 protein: CASSFTLTGTNNYGYTF

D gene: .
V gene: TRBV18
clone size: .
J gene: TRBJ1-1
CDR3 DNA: TGTGCCAGCTCACCATTCAGGACAGAACAGATGAACACTGAAGCTTTCTTT
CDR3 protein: CASSPFRTEQMNTEAFF

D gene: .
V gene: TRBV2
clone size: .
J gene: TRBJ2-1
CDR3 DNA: TGTGCCAGCGGGGGGAATGAGCAGTTCTTC
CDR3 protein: CASGGNEQFF

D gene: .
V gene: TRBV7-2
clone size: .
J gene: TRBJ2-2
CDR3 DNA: TGTGCCAGCAGCCCACAGCACACCGGGGAGCTGTTTTTT
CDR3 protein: CASSPQHTGELFF

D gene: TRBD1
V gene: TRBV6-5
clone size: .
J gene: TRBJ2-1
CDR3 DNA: TGTGCCAGCAGACGGACAGGGGCGCGGGTTGAGCAGTTCTTC
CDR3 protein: CASRRTGARVEQFF

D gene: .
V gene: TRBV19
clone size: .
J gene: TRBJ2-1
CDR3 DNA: TGTGCCAGTAGTATTCTGGGAGTGAATGAGCAGTTCTTC
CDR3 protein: CASSILGVNEQFF

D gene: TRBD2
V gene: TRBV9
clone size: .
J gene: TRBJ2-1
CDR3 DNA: TGTGCCAGCAGCGTTTTTTTTGGACTAGCGGGAGGAGGTGAGCAGTTCTTC
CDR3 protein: CASSVFFGLAGGGEQFF

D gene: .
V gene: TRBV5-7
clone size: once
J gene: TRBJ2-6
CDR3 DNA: TGTGCCAGCAGCTTGGGGTACAGGGGAGGAACTGGGGCCAACGTCCTGACTTTC
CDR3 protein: CASSLGYRGGTGANVLTF

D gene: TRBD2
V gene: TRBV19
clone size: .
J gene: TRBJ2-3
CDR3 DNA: TGTGCCAGTAGTCTCCTACTAGCGGGGCTAGATACGCAGTATTTT
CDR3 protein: CASSLLLAGLDTQYF

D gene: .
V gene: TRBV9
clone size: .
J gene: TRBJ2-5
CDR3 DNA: TGTGCCAGCAGCGTGGGCAGGGCCGGGTTGGGGGAGACCCAGTACTTC
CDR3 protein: CASSVGRAGLGETQYF

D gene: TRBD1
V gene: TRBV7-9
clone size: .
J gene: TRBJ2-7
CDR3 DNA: TGTGCCAGCAGCATAGACAGGGACGAGCAGTACTTC
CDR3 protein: CASSIDRDEQYF

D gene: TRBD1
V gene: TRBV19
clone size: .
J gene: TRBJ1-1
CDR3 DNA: TGTGCCAGTAGTATACCCTCCGGGACAGGGAACACTGAAGCTTTCTTT
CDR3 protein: CASSIPSGTGNTEAFF

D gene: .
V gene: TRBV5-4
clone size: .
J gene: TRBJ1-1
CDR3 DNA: TGTGCCAGCACCTTTGGGGGCAAAGGCAGCACTGAAGCTTTCTTT
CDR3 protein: CASTFGGKGSTEAFF

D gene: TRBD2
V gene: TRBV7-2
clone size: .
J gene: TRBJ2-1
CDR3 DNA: TGTGCCAGCAGCTTAAGCCTAGCGGGACGGGATGAGCAGTTCTTC
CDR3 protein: CASSLSLAGRDEQFF

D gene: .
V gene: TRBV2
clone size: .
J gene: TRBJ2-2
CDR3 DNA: TGTGCCAGCAGTGGGAAAGGACTCCTGAACACCGGGGAGCTGTTTTTT
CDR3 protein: CASSGKGLLNTGELFF

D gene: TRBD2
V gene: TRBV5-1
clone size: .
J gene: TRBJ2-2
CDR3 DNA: TGCGCCAGCAGCCTGATGACTAGCGCTTCGAACACCGGGGAGCTGTTTTTT
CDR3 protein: CASSLMTSASNTGELFF